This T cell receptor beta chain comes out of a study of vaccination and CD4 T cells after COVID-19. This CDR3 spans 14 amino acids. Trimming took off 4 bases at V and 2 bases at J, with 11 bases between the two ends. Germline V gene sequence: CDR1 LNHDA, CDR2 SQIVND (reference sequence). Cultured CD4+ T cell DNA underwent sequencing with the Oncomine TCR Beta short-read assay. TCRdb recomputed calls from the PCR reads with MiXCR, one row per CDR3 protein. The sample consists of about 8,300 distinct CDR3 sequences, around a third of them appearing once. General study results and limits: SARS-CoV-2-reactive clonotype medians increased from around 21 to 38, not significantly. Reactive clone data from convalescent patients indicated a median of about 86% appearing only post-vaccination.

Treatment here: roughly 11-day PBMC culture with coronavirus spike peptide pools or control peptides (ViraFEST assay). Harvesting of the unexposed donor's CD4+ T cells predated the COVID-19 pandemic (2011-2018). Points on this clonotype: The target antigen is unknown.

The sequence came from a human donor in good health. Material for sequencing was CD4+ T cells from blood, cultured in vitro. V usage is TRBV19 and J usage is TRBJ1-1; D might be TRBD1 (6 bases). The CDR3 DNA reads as TGTGCCAGTAGTACCCGGACAGCAAACACTGAAGCTTTCTTT. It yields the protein CASSTRTANTEAFF.